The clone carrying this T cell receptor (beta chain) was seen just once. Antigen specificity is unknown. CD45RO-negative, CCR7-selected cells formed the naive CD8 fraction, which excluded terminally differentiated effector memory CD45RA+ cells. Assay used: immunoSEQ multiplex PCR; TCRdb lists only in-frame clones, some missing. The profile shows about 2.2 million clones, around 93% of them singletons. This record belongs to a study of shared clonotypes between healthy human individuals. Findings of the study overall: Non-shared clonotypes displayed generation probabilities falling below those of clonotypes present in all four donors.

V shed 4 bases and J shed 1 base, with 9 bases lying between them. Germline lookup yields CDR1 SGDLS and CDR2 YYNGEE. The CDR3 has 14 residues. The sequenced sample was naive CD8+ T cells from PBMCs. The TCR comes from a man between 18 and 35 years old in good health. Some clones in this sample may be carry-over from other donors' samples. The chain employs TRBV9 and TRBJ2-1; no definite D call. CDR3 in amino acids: CASSPGPSYNEQFF. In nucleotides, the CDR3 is TGTGCCAGCAGCCCCGGACCGTCCTACAATGAGCAGTTCTTC.